This T cell receptor beta chain was identified during a study of blood T cells in healthy people across ages. Note on this clonotype: The antigen is not known.

Sample-barcoded 5' priming and a J-beta primer mix drove a second PCR of 7 to 11 cycles. TCRdb itself ran the 5' RACE reads through MiXCR, one entry per CDR3 protein. There are roughly 680,000 distinct CDR3 sequences in the sample; around 49% occur only once, and under 35% lies in the top ten. Study outcomes and limitations: No one knew whether donors had CMV, which possibly confounded expanded clonotype changes.

The V gene end was trimmed by 2 bases and the J gene end by 5 bases; junction bases not matched to a gene: 5. This CDR3 spans 14 amino acids. CDR1 SQVTM and CDR2 ANQGSEA come from the germline V gene. The rearrangement joins TRBV29-1 to TRBJ1-1; 10 bases fit TRBD1. The receptor was isolated from a woman aged 60-75 years in good health. The specimen was blood. The CDR3 nucleotides read TGCAGCGTTGAAAGACAGGGGGCTCGTACTGAAGCTTTCTTT. It translates to CSVERQGARTEAFF.